This T cell receptor beta chain is drawn from a study of OX40 agonist ivuxolimab in advanced cancers. The assay was immunoSEQ multiplex PCR, and TCRdb's table has in-frame clones only and misses some. Here the sample spans tens of thousands of clones, 75% to 90% being singletons. Germline CDR1 and CDR2: MGHRA and YSYEKL. This CDR3 region has 16 residues. Trimming took 4 bases from V and 6 from J; bases not matched to a gene: 9. The specimen comprised CD4+ or CD8+ T cells sorted from blood, sampled in a trial of the OX40 agonist ivuxolimab. This sequence was found in an adult with an advanced solid tumor such as melanoma, head and neck, liver or kidney cancer. V is TRBV4-1 and J is TRBJ2-1, with 10 bases fitting TRBD1. DNA of the CDR3: TGCGCCAGCAGCCGGGGAGACAGGGGGCTTTTCAATGAGCAGTTCTTC. Residues: CASSRGDRGLFNEQFF.